Sequencing of this T cell receptor beta chain was carried out in a study of T-cell memory formation after mild COVID-19. A remark on this clonotype: Its antigen remains unidentified.

Points from the study as a whole: Confirmation was lacking for SARS-CoV-2 specificity of second-wave clones that peaked on day 37.

Germline V gene sequence: CDR1 LGHNA, CDR2 YSLEER. Trimming stripped 3 bases from V and 3 bases from J, with 10 bases between. This CDR3 has 14 amino acids. 5'RACE with constant-segment primers built TCRalpha and TCRbeta cDNA libraries with UMIs. TCRdb analysed the 5' RACE reads with MiXCR anew, one entry per CDR3 protein. Of more than 350,000 distinct CDR3 sequences listed, about 15% are singletons. The V call is TRBV4-3, the J call TRBJ2-3; tentatively, D is TRBD1 (5 bases). This TCR derives from a young man who had mild COVID-19 (a few samples of this study predate the infection). Cell type and time point are not known. The specimen was PBMCs or a T cell subset sorted from them (not recorded which). The CDR3 bases are TGCGCCAGCAGCCATCCAGACAGAACAGATACGCAGTATTTT. It yields the protein CASSHPDRTDTQYF.